The clone carrying this TCR beta chain was found once. The data derive from a study of CD8 T cells in Susac syndrome. An amount of RNA that ranged from roughly 0.5 to 1 ug was reverse transcribed with random hexamers. Amplification of TCR beta CDR3 across 54 Vbeta and 13 Jbeta was performed with immunoSEQ multiplex PCR. TCRdb used MiXCR to reprocess the immunoSEQ multiplex PCR reads, holding one entry per CDR3 protein. This table has approximately 160,000 distinct CDR3 sequences, around 93% appearing once. This CDR3 contains 15 residues. V shed 4 bases, J shed 1 base, and the junction held 4 bases outside the gene matches. CDR1 is MNHNS and CDR2 is SASEGT in the germline V gene. TCR beta sequencing covered blood CD8+ and CD4+ T cells. The patients serving as multiple sclerosis controls were treatment-naive. They had stable or active relapsing-remitting disease and fulfilled revised McDonald criteria. Negative magnetic isolation gave CD8+ and CD4+ cells; FACS enriched CD8+ TEMRA.

The receptor was derived from a human donor with multiple sclerosis. The chain has TRBV6-1 and TRBJ2-7; 10 bases are shared with TRBD1. Sequencing was performed on CD4+ T cells from PBMCs. CDR3 in amino acids: CASSGRDRGSYEQYF. The CDR3 coding sequence is TGTGCCAGCAGTGGCCGGGACAGGGGTTCCTACGAGCAGTACTTC.